This T cell receptor (beta chain) is drawn from a study of a mutant IDH1 vaccine in newly diagnosed glioma. Background on the study: There were approximately 62% males and about 38% females among treated patients, whose mean age was about 40 years. Findings of the study overall: Immune responses induced by vaccination arose in under 95% of the patients. Pseudoprogression apparently tracked independently of changes in top peripheral T cell clonotypes.

The CDR3 extends over 15 amino acids. Trimming removed 1 base from V and 4 bases from J; junction bases left unmatched: 1. Germline V lookup: CDR1 SGHNT, CDR2 YENEEA. Libraries were prepared by immunoSEQ multiplex PCR; TCRdb keeps only in-frame clonotypes and omits some of them. The sample lists 60,000 or so clones, around 84% seen once, with roughly 4.5% in the top ten. Turning to this clone: The antigen is undetermined.

The time point: week 35, safety follow-up. Topical imiquimod accompanied each vaccine dose, which consisted of 300 ug of mutant IDH1 20-mer peptide. The clonotype originates from a man aged 25-40 years with glioma. The V and J genes are TRBV11-3 and TRBJ2-1; TRBD2 matches 10 bases. The sequences come from PBMCs, collected from a glioma patient whose treatment included an IDH1 peptide vaccine. Here the CDR3 DNA reads TGTGCCAGCAGCTTAGGGACTAGCGGATACAATGAGCAGTTCTTC. Translating gives CASSLGTSGYNEQFF.